This T cell receptor (beta chain) was profiled in a study of T-cell memory formation after mild COVID-19. After 5'RACE with constant-segment primers, TCR alpha and TCR beta cDNA libraries carrying sample barcodes and UMIs were obtained. A single record per CDR3 protein comes from TCRdb applying MiXCR to the 5' RACE reads. In the table there are over 70,000 distinct CDR3 sequences, approximately 15% of which are singletons. Between the trimmed V and J ends, which lost 4 bases and 5 bases, there was a span of 8 bases. Germline V lookup: CDR1 SQVTM, CDR2 ANQGSEA. The CDR3 loop spans 11 amino acids. This sequence joins TRBV29-1 and TRBJ1-1, with a possible D match to TRBD1 (6 bases). This clonotype was sampled from a man between 18 and 29 years old who had mild COVID-19 (a few samples of this study predate the infection). Cell type and time point are not known. Sample: PBMCs or a T cell subset sorted from them (not recorded which). The CDR3 is CSVGRGTEAFF. As DNA, the CDR3 is TGCAGCGTTGGGAGGGGGACTGAAGCTTTCTTT.